The 10 T cell receptor beta chains listed next were all sequenced from one sample in a study of CD8+ T cells in alopecia areata. Extracted RNA was reverse transcribed into cDNA, the sequencing template. Only in-frame clones appear in the TCRdb table, and some are missing; sequencing was by immunoSEQ multiplex PCR. The table lists approximately 120,000 clones, roughly 57% of them singletons. The treatment: oral pan-JAK inhibitor, 5-10 mg twice daily. The material sequenced was CD4+ T cells sorted from blood, taken at week 4, from a patient treated with tofacitinib. The receptors derive from a human donor with alopecia areata.

This rearrangement joins TRBV5-4 to TRBJ2-5; tentative D call: TRBD1 (6 bases). CDR1 and CDR2 from the germline V gene are SGHNT and YYREEE (reference sequence). There are 13 residues in the CDR3. Trimming stripped 1 base from V and 3 bases from J, with 7 bases between. The CDR3 loop reads CASSLKGEETQYF. The CDR3, as DNA: TGTGCCAGCAGCTTGAAGGGGGAAGAGACCCAGTACTTC.

This chain's CDR3 is CATSSYTEAFF. CDR3 DNA sequence: TGTGCCACCAGCTCTTACACTGAAGCTTTCTTT. The chain combines TRBV15 with TRBJ1-1; D is uncertain. Between the trimmed V and J ends, which lost 5 bases and 3 bases, there was a span of 4 bases. CDR3 length equals 11 residues. CDR1 and CDR2 (germline): LNHNV, YYDKDF (reference sequence).

The V call is TRBV29-1, the J call TRBJ1-2; D possibly corresponds to TRBD1 (6 bases). The CDR3 totals 12 residues. Germline loops: CDR1 SQVTM, CDR2 ANQGSEA. With 5 bases removed from V and 6 bases from J, the gap between germline ends came to 13 bases. CDR3 amino acids: CSVQGSADGYTF. The CDR3 DNA reads as TGCAGCGTTCAGGGGTCCGCCGATGGCTACACCTTC.

The V call is TRBV4-1, the J call TRBJ2-3, with 10 nucleotides matching TRBD2. In germline, CDR1 is MGHRA, CDR2 YSYEKL. The CDR3 length is 18 residues. With 2 bases clipped from V and 3 bases from J, the junction kept 11 bases outside the gene matches. DNA of the CDR3: TGCGCCAGCAGCCAACTAAGGGCTAGCGGGAGTAATACAGATACGCAGTATTTT. Translated: CASSQLRASGSNTDTQYF.

This clone turned up a few times. The CDR3, as DNA: TGTGCCAGCAGCCCCCCAATAGCGGGGGGGGAGACCCAGTACTTC. Amino acids: CASSPPIAGGETQYF. This chain connects TRBV9 to TRBJ2-5, with TRBD2 matching over 11 bases. This CDR3 comprises 15 residues. Germline CDR1 and CDR2: SGDLS and YYNGEE. V shed 4 bases, J shed 5 bases, and the junction held 7 bases outside the gene matches.

The chain carries TRBV5-6 and TRBJ2-3; D possibly matches TRBD1 or TRBD2 (5 bases each). This CDR3 region has 14 residues. V was pared by 1 base and J by 9 bases, with 15 bases between. The germline V gene encodes CDR1 SGHDT and CDR2 YYEEEE. This CDR3 is CASSLHGAKGTQYF. The CDR3 region has the DNA TGTGCCAGCAGCTTGCACGGGGCTAAGGGCACGCAGTATTTT.

The rearrangement joins TRBV7-2 to TRBJ2-5, with D perhaps TRBD1 (6 bases). Germline V gene data show CDR1 as SGHTA and CDR2 as FQGNSA. There are 16 residues in the CDR3. Trimming took 5 bases from V and 0 from J, leaving 16 bases between them. The CDR3 DNA follows: TGTGCCAGCAGCCGTAGTGGGACAAAGTACCAAGAGACCCAGTACTTC. Its protein is CASSRSGTKYQETQYF.

J is TRBJ2-7 and V is TRBV28; tentatively, D is TRBD1 or TRBD2 (6 bases each). Germline values: CDR1 MDHEN, CDR2 SYDVKM. V was shortened by 7 bases and J by 3 bases, with 16 bases between the two germline ends. The CDR3 contains 14 residues. CDR3 bases: TGTGCCAGCACTGTGAGGGGGGCGAACTACGAGCAGTACTTC. Translating it yields CASTVRGANYEQYF.

The V and J genes are TRBV9 and TRBJ1-1; D is unclear. Germline loops: CDR1 SGDLS, CDR2 YYNGEE. The CDR3 has 11 amino acids. V was shortened by 4 bases and J by 3 bases, with 4 bases between the two germline ends. CDR3 bases: TGTGCCAGCAGCTCCCACACTGAAGCTTTCTTT. Translating gives CASSSHTEAFF.

V is TRBV29-1 and J is TRBJ2-2; D remains ambiguous. The CDR3 sequence is 12 residues long. Trimming pared 7 bases from V and 4 bases from J, leaving 10 bases between. Germline lookup yields CDR1 SQVTM and CDR2 ANQGSEA. In DNA form, the CDR3 reads TGCAGCGCCCGAAAGGGCACCGGGGAGCTGTTTTTT. Amino acids: CSARKGTGELFF.